This TCR beta chain stems from a study of a mutant IDH1 vaccine in newly diagnosed glioma. Study in general: The patients were given eight vaccinations, one each in weeks 1, 3, 5, 7, 11, 15, 19 and 23.

This clone was picked up one time. Its specificity is not known. This CDR3 spans 14 amino acids. Germline V gene data show CDR1 as MNHNS and CDR2 as SASEGT. V shed 3 bases, J shed 6 bases, and the junction held 7 bases outside the gene matches. Assay used: immunoSEQ multiplex PCR; TCRdb lists only in-frame clones, some missing. The table records about 56,000 clones, 75% to 90% of them present only once. Noted time point: week 23, last vaccination. Doses consisted of 300 ug of mutant IDH1 20-mer peptide each, paired with topical imiquimod. Those who donated had recent WHO grade 3 or 4 IDH1-mutant, ATRX-lost astrocytomas.

Sample: PBMCs, taken from a glioma patient whose treatment included an IDH1 peptide vaccine. The TCR was taken from a man aged 40-55 years with glioma. The chain recombines TRBV6-1 with TRBJ1-2, with 7 positions matching TRBD1. CDR3 protein: CASSERQGLDGYTF. The CDR3 DNA reads as TGTGCCAGCAGTGAGAGACAGGGCCTGGATGGCTACACCTTC.